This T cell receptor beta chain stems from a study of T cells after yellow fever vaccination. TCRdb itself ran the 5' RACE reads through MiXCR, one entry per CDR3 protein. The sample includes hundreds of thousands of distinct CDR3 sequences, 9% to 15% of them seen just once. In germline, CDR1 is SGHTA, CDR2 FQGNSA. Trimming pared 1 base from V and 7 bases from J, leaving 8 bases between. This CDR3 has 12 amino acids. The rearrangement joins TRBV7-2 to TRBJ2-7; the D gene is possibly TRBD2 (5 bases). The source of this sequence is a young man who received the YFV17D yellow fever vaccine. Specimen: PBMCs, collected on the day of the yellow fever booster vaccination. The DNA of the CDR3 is TGTGCCAGCAGCTTAGGTCTAGCAGAGCAGTACTTC. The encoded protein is CASSLGLAEQYF.